The T cell receptor beta chain described here comes from a study of CD8 T cells in Susac syndrome. RNA, at about 0.5 to 1 ug, was reverse transcribed with random hexamers. Via MiXCR, TCRdb re-called the immunoSEQ multiplex PCR reads, giving one row per CDR3 protein. The sample includes 130,000 or so distinct CDR3 sequences, 90% to 95% seen only once; the top ten take about 0.23%. From germline, CDR1 is GTSNPN and CDR2 SVGIG (reference sequence). The CDR3 covers 11 residues. The sequenced sample consisted of CD8+ T cells from PBMCs. This TCR was sampled from a human donor with multiple sclerosis. The rearrangement uses TRBV30 and TRBJ2-5; D possibly matches TRBD1 or TRBD2 (5 bases each). Judging by the DNA end, TRBJ2-1 fits better; the J call may be wrong. The CDR3: CAWSPSGTQFF. The CDR3 nucleotides read TGTGCCTGGAGTCCTAGTGGGACCCAGTTCTTC.